This section outlines one T cell receptor beta chain sequence together with its context. Its antigen is unidentified. This sample is part of a study of cytomegalovirus exposure and HLA in healthy donors. Researchers ran the PCR with 60 Vbeta and 13 Jbeta primers. Some clones are missing from TCRdb's copy, which holds only in-frame ones; the method was immunoSEQ multiplex PCR. Of about 110,000 clones in the sample, over 65% are singletons; the top ten hold over 10%. Study-wide results and limits: In an earlier analysis, productive rearrangement rates for most beta V segments clustered near 87% or 30%. For cytomegalovirus status, the classifier reportedly gave diagnoses with high specificity and sensitivity.

Sequencing was performed on PBMCs. The source is a man under 40 in good health and CMV-seropositive.

The CDR3 nucleotides are TGTGCCATCAGTGAACGGAGGAACACTGAAGCTTTCTTT. It is translated as CAISERRNTEAFF. The rearrangement uses TRBV10-3 and TRBJ1-1; D unresolved. The germline V gene encodes CDR1 ENHRY and CDR2 SYGVKD. The CDR3 runs to 13 residues. V dropped 3 bases and J dropped 1 base, with 6 bases sitting between them.